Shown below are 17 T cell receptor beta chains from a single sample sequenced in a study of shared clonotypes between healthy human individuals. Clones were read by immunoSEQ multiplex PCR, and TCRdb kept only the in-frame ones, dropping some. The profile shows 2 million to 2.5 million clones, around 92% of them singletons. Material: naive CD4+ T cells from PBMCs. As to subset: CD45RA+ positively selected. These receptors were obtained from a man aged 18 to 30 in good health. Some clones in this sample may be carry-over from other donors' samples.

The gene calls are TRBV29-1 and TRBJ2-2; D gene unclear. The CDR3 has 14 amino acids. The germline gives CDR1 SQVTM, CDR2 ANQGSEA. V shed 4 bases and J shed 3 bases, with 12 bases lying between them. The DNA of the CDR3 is TGCAGCGTTGGCGCCAGCCTCCACACCGGGGAGCTGTTTTTT. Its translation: CSVGASLHTGELFF.

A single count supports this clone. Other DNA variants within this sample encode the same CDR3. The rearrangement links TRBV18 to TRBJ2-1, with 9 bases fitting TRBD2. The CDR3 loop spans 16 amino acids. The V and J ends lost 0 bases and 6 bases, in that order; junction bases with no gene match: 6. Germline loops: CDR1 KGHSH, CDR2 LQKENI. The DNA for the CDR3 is TGTGCCAGCTCACCACCTTTAGCGGGAGTGGCCAATGAGCAGTTCTTC. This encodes CASSPPLAGVANEQFF.

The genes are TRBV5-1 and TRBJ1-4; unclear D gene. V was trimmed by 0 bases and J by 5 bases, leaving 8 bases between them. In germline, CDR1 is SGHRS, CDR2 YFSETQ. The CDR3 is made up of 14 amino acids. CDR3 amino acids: CASSLVPENEKLFF. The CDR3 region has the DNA TGCGCCAGCAGCTTGGTGCCAGAGAATGAAAAACTGTTTTTT.

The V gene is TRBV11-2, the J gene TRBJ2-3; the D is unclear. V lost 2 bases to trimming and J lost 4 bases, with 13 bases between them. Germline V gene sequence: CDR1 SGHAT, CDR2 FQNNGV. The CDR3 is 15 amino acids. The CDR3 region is CASSLSLVQSDTQYF. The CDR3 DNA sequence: TGTGCCAGCAGCTTAAGCTTGGTGCAGTCAGATACGCAGTATTTT.

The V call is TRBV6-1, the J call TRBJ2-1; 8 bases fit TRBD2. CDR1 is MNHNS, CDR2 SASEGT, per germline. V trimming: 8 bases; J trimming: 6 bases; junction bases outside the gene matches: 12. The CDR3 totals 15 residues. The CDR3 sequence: CASGRSDTSGNEQFF. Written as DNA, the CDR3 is TGTGCCAGCGGTAGATCGGACACTAGCGGCAATGAGCAGTTCTTC.

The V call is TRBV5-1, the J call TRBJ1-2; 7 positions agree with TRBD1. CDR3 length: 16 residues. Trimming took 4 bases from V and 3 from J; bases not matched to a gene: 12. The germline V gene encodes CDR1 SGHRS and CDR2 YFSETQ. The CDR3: CASSRGASQGDYGYTF. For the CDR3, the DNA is TGCGCCAGCAGCAGAGGAGCCTCTCAGGGGGACTATGGCTACACCTTC. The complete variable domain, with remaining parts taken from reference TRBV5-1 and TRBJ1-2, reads KAGVTQTPRYLIKTRGQQVTLSCSPISGHRSVSWYQQTPGQGLQFLFEYFSETQRNKGNFPGRFSGRQFSNSRSEMNVSTLELGDSALYLCASSRGASQGDYGYTFGSGTRLTVV.

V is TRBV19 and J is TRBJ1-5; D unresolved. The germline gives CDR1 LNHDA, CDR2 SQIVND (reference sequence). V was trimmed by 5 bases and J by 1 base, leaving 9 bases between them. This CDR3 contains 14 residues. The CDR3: CASSEMVSNQPQHF. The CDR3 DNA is TGTGCCAGTAGTGAGATGGTGAGCAATCAGCCCCAGCATTTT.

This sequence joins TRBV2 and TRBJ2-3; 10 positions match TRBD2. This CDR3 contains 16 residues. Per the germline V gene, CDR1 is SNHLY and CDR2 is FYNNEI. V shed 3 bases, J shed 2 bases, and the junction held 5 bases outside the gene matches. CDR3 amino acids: CASSDLSGRATDTQYF. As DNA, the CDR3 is TGTGCCAGCAGTGATTTAAGCGGGAGGGCCACAGATACGCAGTATTTT.

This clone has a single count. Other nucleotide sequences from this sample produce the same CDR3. This CDR3 reads CASSLGGLQETQYF. CDR3 nucleotide sequence: TGTGCCAGCAGTTTAGGGGGTTTACAGGAGACCCAGTACTTC. The chain uses TRBV28 and TRBJ2-5, with D perhaps given as TRBD1 or TRBD2 (5 bases each). CDR3 length: 14 residues. The germline V gene encodes CDR1 MDHEN and CDR2 SYDVKM. The V and J ends lost 2 bases and 5 bases respectively, with 12 bases between them.

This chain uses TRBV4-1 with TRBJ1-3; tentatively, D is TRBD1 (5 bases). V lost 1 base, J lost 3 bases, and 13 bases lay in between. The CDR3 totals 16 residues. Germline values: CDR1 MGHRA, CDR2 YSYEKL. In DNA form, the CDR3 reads TGCGCCAGCAGCCAAGGAGGCAGGGAGAGTGGAAACACCATATATTTT. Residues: CASSQGGRESGNTIYF.

The CDR3 here is CASSVRDRPNTQYF. In nucleotides, the CDR3 is TGTGCCAGCAGTGTCCGGGACAGGCCGAATACGCAGTATTTT. The chain couples TRBV2 to TRBJ2-3; TRBD1 agrees at 8 bases. This CDR3 region has 14 residues. J lost 7 bases, V lost 4 bases, and 7 bases had no gene match. Germline V CDR1 and CDR2: SNHLY, FYNNEI.

The CDR3 bases are TGCGCCAGCGAGTCGGGATTGCTAGCGGGAGGCCACGAAATTCACGAGCAGTACTTC. Protein sequence: CASESGLLAGGHEIHEQYF. The chain recombines TRBV4-3 with TRBJ2-7, with TRBD2 identical over 11 bases. CDR3 length: 19 residues. Germline CDR1 is LGHNA and CDR2 is YSLEER. Losses at the gene ends were 8 bases for V and 5 bases for J; bases not matched to a gene: 23.

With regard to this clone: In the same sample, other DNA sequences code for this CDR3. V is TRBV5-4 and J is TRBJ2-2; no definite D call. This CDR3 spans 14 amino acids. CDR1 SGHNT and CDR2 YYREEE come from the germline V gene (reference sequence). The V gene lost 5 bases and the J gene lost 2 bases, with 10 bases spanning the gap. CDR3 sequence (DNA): TGTGCCAGCAGTTTCCCAGGAAACACCGGGGAGCTGTTTTTT. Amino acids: CASSFPGNTGELFF.

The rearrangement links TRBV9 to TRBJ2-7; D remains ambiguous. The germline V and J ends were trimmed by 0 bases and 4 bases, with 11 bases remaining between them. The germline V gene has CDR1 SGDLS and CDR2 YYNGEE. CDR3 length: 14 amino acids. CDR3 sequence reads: CASSVGFSFYEQYF. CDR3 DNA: TGTGCCAGCAGCGTAGGTTTCTCATTTTACGAGCAGTACTTC.

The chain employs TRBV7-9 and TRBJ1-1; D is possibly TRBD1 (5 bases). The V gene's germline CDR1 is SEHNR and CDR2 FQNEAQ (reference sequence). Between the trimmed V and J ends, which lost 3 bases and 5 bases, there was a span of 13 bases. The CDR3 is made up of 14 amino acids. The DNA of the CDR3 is TGTGCCAGCAGCTTCGAATATGGGGGAACTGAAGCTTTCTTT. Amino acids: CASSFEYGGTEAFF.

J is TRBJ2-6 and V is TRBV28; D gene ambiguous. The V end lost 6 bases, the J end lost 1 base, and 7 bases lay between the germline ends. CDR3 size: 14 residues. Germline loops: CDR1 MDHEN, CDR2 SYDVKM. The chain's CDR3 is CASRVRSGANVLTF. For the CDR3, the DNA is TGTGCCAGCAGAGTCCGATCTGGGGCCAACGTCCTGACTTTC. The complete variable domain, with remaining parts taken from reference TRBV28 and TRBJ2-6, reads DVKVTQSSRYLVKRTGEKVFLECVQDMDHENMFWYRQDPGLGLRLIYFSYDVKMKEKGDIPEGYSVSREKKERFSLILESASTNQTSMYLCASRVRSGANVLTFGAGSRLTVL.

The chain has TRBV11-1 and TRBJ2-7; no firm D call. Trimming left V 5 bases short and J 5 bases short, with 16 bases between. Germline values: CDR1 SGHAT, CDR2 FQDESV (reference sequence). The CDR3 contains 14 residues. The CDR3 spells CASSRGRMADEQYF. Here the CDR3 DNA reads TGTGCCAGCAGCCGAGGAAGGATGGCGGACGAGCAGTACTTC.